The 24 T cell receptor beta chains given below trace back to one sample, sequenced in a study of chemoradiotherapy in HPV16-positive cancers. Libraries were prepared by immunoSEQ multiplex PCR; TCRdb keeps only in-frame clonotypes and omits some of them. This table holds roughly 32,000 clones, around 89% found once. Material: blood, obtained from a patient who underwent chemoradiotherapy. The receptor source for this set is a human donor with HPV-associated anogenital cancer.

The chain has TRBV6-6 and TRBJ2-5, with D possibly matching TRBD2 (6 bases). This CDR3 contains 12 residues. Looked up from germline, CDR1 is MNHNY and CDR2 is SVGAGI (reference sequence). Trimming stripped 8 bases from V and 4 bases from J, with 11 bases between. For the CDR3, the DNA is TGTGCCAGCTCCGGGACTCGAGAGACCCAGTACTTC. It is translated as CASSGTRETQYF.

The chain uses TRBV4-3 and TRBJ1-1; D gene ambiguous. This CDR3 is built from 15 residues. Per the germline V gene, CDR1 is LGHNA and CDR2 is YSLEER. V was cut by 7 bases and J by 1 base, with 16 bases left in between. The chain's CDR3 is CASTYESGGNTEAFF. Here the CDR3 DNA reads TGCGCCAGCACTTACGAGAGTGGAGGGAACACTGAAGCTTTCTTT.

This chain connects TRBV6-1 to TRBJ2-1; the D gene is possibly TRBD1 (5 bases). CDR3 length: 12 amino acids. With 5 bases removed from V and 9 bases from J, the gap between germline ends came to 11 bases. Germline assignment: CDR1 MNHNS and CDR2 SASEGT. The CDR3 reads CASSPNQGEQFF. The CDR3 region has the DNA TGTGCCAGCAGTCCGAACCAGGGTGAGCAGTTCTTC.

This chain links TRBV19 with TRBJ1-4, with D perhaps matching TRBD1 (5 bases). Germline CDR1 and CDR2: LNHDA and SQIVND (reference sequence). The germline V and J ends were trimmed by 5 bases and 6 bases, with 13 bases remaining between them. The CDR3 consists of 14 residues. This chain's CDR3 is CASSPGPRDEKLFF. For the CDR3, the DNA is TGTGCCAGTAGTCCGGGACCCAGAGATGAAAAACTGTTTTTT. Combining the CDR3 with reference TRBV19 and TRBJ1-4 gives the whole variable domain DGGITQSPKYLFRKEGQNVTLSCEQNLNHDAMYWYRQDPGQGLRLIYYSQIVNDFQKGDIAEGYSVSREKKESFPLTVTSAQKNPTAFYLCASSPGPRDEKLFFGSGTQLSVL.

CDR3 coding DNA: TGTGCCAGCTCACCATTCCAGACGGCGGTGCCCCTCCACTTT. This translates into CASSPFQTAVPLHF. This chain connects TRBV18 to TRBJ1-6, with unresolved D. Per the germline V gene, CDR1 is KGHSH and CDR2 is LQKENI. V lost 2 bases to trimming and J lost 13 bases, with 15 bases between them. The CDR3 is 14 residues long. The full variable domain, with the rest looked up from reference TRBV18 and TRBJ1-6, is NAGVMQNPRHLVRRRGQEARLRCSPMKGHSHVYWYRQLPEEGLKFMVYLQKENIIDESGMPKERFSAEFPKEGPSILRIQQVVRGDSAAYFCASSPFQTAVPLHFGNGTRLTVT.

The chain is built from TRBV19 and TRBJ2-5; D might be TRBD1 or TRBD2, each matching 5 bases. This CDR3 is 14 amino acids long. V lost 3 bases, J lost 10 bases, and 18 bases lay in between. The germline V gene encodes CDR1 LNHDA and CDR2 SQIVND (reference sequence). CDR3: CASSMRGLQEVQYF. The CDR3 bases are TGTGCCAGTAGTATGAGGGGCCTCCAAGAAGTCCAGTACTTC.

This rearrangement joins TRBV19 to TRBJ2-7; the match to TRBD1 covers 8 bases. Germline loops: CDR1 LNHDA, CDR2 SQIVND (reference sequence). Trimming at V came to 6 bases and at J to 6 bases, leaving 7 bases not matched to a gene. The length of the CDR3 is 13 residues. In nucleotides, the CDR3 is TGTGCCAGTAGCTTAGGACAGGGTGGCGAGCAGTACTTC. Translated, it gives CASSLGQGGEQYF.

V usage is TRBV9 and J usage is TRBJ2-3, with a possible D match to TRBD2 (6 bases). Between the trimmed V and J ends, which lost 3 bases and 6 bases, there was a span of 17 bases. The CDR3 runs to 15 residues. Germline V gene data show CDR1 as SGDLS and CDR2 as YYNGEE. This CDR3 reads CASSGASAGLDTQYF. The CDR3 DNA is TGTGCCAGCAGCGGTGCTAGCGCGGGGTTGGATACGCAGTATTTT.

This sequence joins TRBV6-4 and TRBJ2-3; D tentatively fits TRBD1 or TRBD2 (5 bases each). Trimming cost V 0 bases and J 4 bases, with 11 bases left between them. The germline V gene has CDR1 MRHNA and CDR2 SNTAGT. The CDR3 consists of 15 residues. CDR3 sequence reads: CASSDSGVLADTQYF. In DNA form, the CDR3 reads TGTGCCAGCAGTGACTCGGGGGTGCTGGCAGATACGCAGTATTTT.

The gene calls are TRBV29-1 and TRBJ1-1, with TRBD1 identical over 8 bases. V trimming: 6 bases; J trimming: 6 bases; junction bases outside the gene matches: 15. This CDR3 has 15 residues. CDR1 is SQVTM and CDR2 is ANQGSEA in the germline V gene. CDR3 DNA sequence: TGCAGCGTGCCGGGACAGGTGTTAAGAGGGGCTGAAGCTTTCTTT. Its translation: CSVPGQVLRGAEAFF.

The V gene is TRBV27, the J gene TRBJ1-4; D unresolved. The germline gives CDR1 MNHEY, CDR2 SMNVEV (reference sequence). V lost 10 bases and J lost 3, with 15 bases in between. The CDR3 loop spans 14 amino acids. Written as DNA, the CDR3 is TGTGCCACCAAACCCGGGTCGGCTAATGAAAAACTGTTTTTT. It specifies CATKPGSANEKLFF.

CDR3 coding DNA: TGTGCCAGCAGTGACTATCGGACAGGCTATGGCTACACCTTC. Its protein is CASSDYRTGYGYTF. V is TRBV6-1 and J is TRBJ1-2; the match to TRBD1 covers 7 bases. The germline gives CDR1 MNHNS, CDR2 SASEGT. The CDR3 is 14 amino acids. V trimming: 3 bases; J trimming: 4 bases; junction bases outside the gene matches: 5.

CDR3 sequence reads: CASRGLNTGEYGYTF. CDR3 bases: TGTGCCAGCAGGGGGTTAAATACAGGGGAGTATGGCTACACCTTC. This chain connects TRBV2 to TRBJ1-2, with TRBD1 identical over 7 bases. V lost 6 bases and J lost 5; bases outside the gene matches: 12. The length of the CDR3 is 15 residues. CDR1 SNHLY and CDR2 FYNNEI come from the germline V gene.

This sequence joins TRBV19 and TRBJ2-5, with no clear D. Germline V lookup: CDR1 LNHDA, CDR2 SQIVND (reference sequence). The V gene lost 5 bases and the J gene lost 5 bases, with 12 bases spanning the gap. The CDR3 length is 13 residues. The CDR3 region has the DNA TGTGCCAGTAGTGGATCCTGGGTGGAGACCCAGTACTTC. It specifies CASSGSWVETQYF.

This clone showed up just once. CDR3 bases: TGTGCCTGGAGTGCGACCGGGAGGGACACTGAAGCTTTCTTT. This sequence encodes CAWSATGRDTEAFF. The V call is TRBV30, the J call TRBJ1-1; D not certain. From germline, CDR1 is GTSNPN and CDR2 SVGIG (reference sequence). V shed 1 base and J shed 3 bases, with 12 bases lying between them. CDR3 length equals 14 residues.

The V call is TRBV5-4, the J call TRBJ2-1; maybe TRBD2 (6 bases). The CDR3 contains 12 residues. In germline, CDR1 is SGHNT, CDR2 YYREEE (reference sequence). The V end lost 1 base, the J end lost 9 bases, and 8 bases lay between the germline ends. CDR3 bases: TGTGCCAGCAGCTTGTTGGAGGGTGAGCAGTTCTTC. It encodes CASSLLEGEQFF.

The V gene is TRBV5-4, the J gene TRBJ2-5; TRBD1 might be the D (5 bases). V shed 7 bases and J shed 1 base, with 17 bases lying between them. CDR1 and CDR2 (germline): SGHNT, YYREEE (reference sequence). CDR3 length equals 15 residues. The CDR3 protein is CASGPSGATQETQYF. The CDR3 DNA follows: TGTGCCAGCGGTCCAAGTGGGGCGACCCAAGAGACCCAGTACTTC.

This chain connects TRBV6-5 to TRBJ2-7, with D possibly TRBD2 on 6 matching bases. V dropped 6 bases and J dropped 4 bases, with 13 bases sitting between them. Looked up from germline, CDR1 is MNHEY and CDR2 is SVGAGI. The CDR3 sequence is 13 residues long. The CDR3: CASSEPRGYEQYF. The DNA for the CDR3 is TGTGCCAGCAGCGAACCCCGGGGGTACGAGCAGTACTTC.

This chain joins TRBV2 and TRBJ2-7; D call uncertain. Looked up from germline, CDR1 is SNHLY and CDR2 is FYNNEI. V was cut by 5 bases and J by 2 bases, with 10 bases left in between. The CDR3 spans 13 residues. CDR3 sequence reads: CASSSDGTYEQYF. The CDR3 nucleotides read TGTGCCAGCAGTAGCGACGGTACCTACGAGCAGTACTTC.

The chain recombines TRBV5-1 with TRBJ1-2, with unresolved D. Germline loops: CDR1 SGHRS, CDR2 YFSETQ. This CDR3 comprises 14 residues. The V end lost 4 bases, the J end lost 4 bases, and 14 bases lay between the germline ends. For the CDR3, the DNA is TGCGCCAGCAGCGTCTCCTTTACGGGCTATGGCTACACCTTC. This translates into CASSVSFTGYGYTF.

The J gene is TRBJ2-7, the V gene TRBV7-2; the match to TRBD2 covers 8 bases. CDR1 is SGHTA, CDR2 FQGNSA, per germline. The ends lost 1 base at V and 6 bases at J; junction bases unmatched: 5. The CDR3 runs 14 residues. The CDR3 nucleotides are TGTGCCAGCAGCTTAGGCCTAGCGGGCGGCGAGCAGTACTTC. This gives the protein CASSLGLAGGEQYF.

The V and J genes are TRBV27 and TRBJ1-4; maybe TRBD1 (6 bases). Germline CDR1 MNHEY, CDR2 SMNVEV (reference sequence). This CDR3 has 17 amino acids. Trimming took off 6 bases at V and 0 bases at J, with 17 bases between the two ends. The chain's CDR3 is CASSSGAGQTTNEKLFF. The CDR3 DNA follows: TGTGCCAGCAGCTCCGGGGCAGGACAGACAACTAATGAAAAACTGTTTTTT.

The chain combines TRBV6-5 with TRBJ1-5; D unresolved. Trimming took off 8 bases at V and 5 bases at J, with 10 bases between the two ends. Germline V CDR1 and CDR2: MNHEY, SVGAGI. CDR3 length: 12 residues. The CDR3 DNA reads TGTGCCAGCGGCCCCCCTTATCAGCCCCAGCATTTT. Translating it yields CASGPPYQPQHF.

This clone was picked up a small number of times. The V gene is TRBV7-2, the J gene TRBJ2-5, with 10 bases lining up with TRBD2. Germline V CDR1 and CDR2: SGHTA, FQGNSA. The length of the CDR3 is 15 residues. V trimming: 5 bases; J trimming: 5 bases; junction bases outside the gene matches: 8. This CDR3 reads CASSGRSGGRETQYF. CDR3 coding DNA: TGTGCCAGCAGCGGACGTAGCGGGGGGAGGGAGACCCAGTACTTC.